Only a few counts were recorded for the clone carrying this TCR beta chain. As to time point: patch test 1, 2 weeks after DPC sensitization. Treatment in this sample: therapeutic diphenylcyclopropenone sensitization with weekly scalp DPC. Participating donors were patients with alopecia, aged 18 to 70 years, considered appropriate candidates for DPC. TCRdb re-derived calls from the RACE reads in MiXCR, one entry per CDR3 protein. The data hold about 99,000 distinct CDR3 sequences, with around an eighth observed a single time. This sample is drawn from a study of human T cells and chemical hapten exposure. The CDR3 spans 16 residues. Germline V gene data show CDR1 as DFQATT and CDR2 as SNEGSKA (reference sequence). Trimming removed 3 bases from V and 1 base from J; junction bases left unmatched: 8.

The sample consisted of whole blood, taken in connection with sensitization to the hapten diphenylcyclopropenone (DPC). The gene calls are TRBV20-1 and TRBJ2-5; 10 bases are a match to TRBD2. The TCR sequence derives from a woman in her forties with alopecia areata. Some clones in this sample may be carry-over from other donors' samples. The chain's CDR3 is CSASGGLAETQETQYF. CDR3 DNA sequence: TGCAGTGCTAGTGGCGGACTAGCGGAGACCCAAGAGACCCAGTACTTC.